This TCR beta chain stems from a study of T cell repertoires in cytomegalovirus infection. Study summary: Researchers turned to recently identified HLA-C-restricted CMV epitopes as well as well-studied HLA-B-restricted ones. Both CMV infection and a matching HLA type were indicated by public TCR beta signatures. Whole-study findings and limits: HLA-C-restricted CMV clonotypes gave the most frequent clonotype in two of eight donors. CMV carriers having the relevant HLA were flagged by cumulative public TCR beta family frequency.

With regard to this clonotype: The antigen is not known.

Per the germline V gene, CDR1 is SGHNT and CDR2 is YENEEA. The V and J ends lost 2 bases and 5 bases respectively, with 13 bases between them. CDR3 length equals 15 residues. One entry per CDR3 protein, called by TCRdb with MiXCR from the reads. The sample holds 200,000 or so distinct CDR3 sequences, about 39% seen once. The sequence was obtained from a human donor in good health (CMV status not recorded). Some clones in this sample may be carry-over from other donors' samples. The sequenced sample was CD8+ T cells from cultured PBMCs, obtained from culture after CMV antigen stimulation. The chain is built from TRBV11-3 and TRBJ2-1; D ambiguous. The CDR3 DNA follows: TGTGCCAGCAGCTTAACTCAGGCGCCAGACAATGAGCAGTTCTTC. Translation gives CASSLTQAPDNEQFF.